What follows is one T cell receptor (beta chain) and its context. This clonotype was observed a handful of times. It has no known antigen specificity. No per-base quality is available; no much larger clone lies one base away. The data were obtained in a study of human T cells and chemical hapten exposure (dated by TCRdb to the early 2020s). Regarding the research as a whole: For sensitization, 2% DPC in acetone was applied to a roughly 2 cm by roughly 2 cm area of upper inner arm skin. The study tracked peripheral blood TCR repertoire changes in vivo during primary and secondary sensitization to the hapten diphenylcyclopropenone (DPC) in alopecia patients. Patients additionally received weekly therapeutic DPC doses to the scalp throughout the roughly 24-week study period. Patch testing was performed on the upper back with Finn chambers containing 0.01% DPC, and the patch tests were scored after 6 days according to International Contact Dermatitis Research Group standards. Libraries were combined into a pool for sequencing, and differences in TCR yield between samples came mainly from small differences in library volumes within the pool. Blood samples were taken from patients before sensitization (week 0) and at 2, 6 and about 24 weeks after DPC sensitization. For TCR sequencing, blood came from 25 to 35 alopecia patients at anywhere from one to four time points (pre-sensitization, 2, 6 and 24 weeks). The patient cohort, mostly female, included alopecia areata with under or over 50% scalp involvement, alopecia totalis and alopecia universalis. The research as a whole found: Expanded TCRs formed significantly more large CDR3 similarity clusters than pre-sensitization or healthy control sets, consistent with antigen-driven responses. DPC sensitization did not change the number of TCRs with a frequency above 1 in 1000, and there was no evidence of changes in global repertoire structure. Because all patients had alopecia, a presumed autoimmune disease, the immune response of the patients might differ from that of healthy individuals. The number of PT1 expanded TCRs positively correlated with patch test score, significant at thresholds 8, 16 and 32 but not 4. After repeated subsampling, the strength of the expansion versus patch-test correlation and the threshold at which it became significant changed.

The sample's time point label, in plain terms: pre-sensitization, week 0. The treatment or condition label here, explained by the study, means: therapeutic diphenylcyclopropenone sensitization with weekly scalp DPC. At every patch-test visit, the blood draw took place before the patch test was put on. To be eligible, patients had to be aged 18 to 70, diagnosed with alopecia and judged suitable for DPC therapy, while pregnant patients were excluded. Total RNA was isolated from unfractionated whole blood collected in Tempus Blood RNA tubes. Library preparation employed RACE. The sequencer was a NextSeq 500. During library preparation, unique molecular identifiers were attached to individual cDNA molecules so that TCRs could be counted in a quantitative, reproducible way. From each blood RNA sample, both TCR alpha and TCR beta chains were sequenced. The authors processed their data as follows. Samples had a median of about 96,000 TCRs, with a range from about 20,000 to 690,600. The Decombinator software suite was used to annotate V, J and CDR3 in the TCR reads. For PS versus PT1 abundance plots, all samples were subsampled to the same number of TCRs (28,000). Expanded TCRs were defined as absent before sensitization and observed at least eight times at the 2-week time point. TCRdb took the public reads, trimmed them with fastp at Q25, ran MiXCR for clone calling and kept in-frame beta chains. Rows are unified per CDR3 protein, each entry keeping the most common DNA and genes. The V and J calls reflect TCRdb's pipeline rather than the authors' work. The sample table shows some 110,000 distinct CDR3 sequences, and roughly 12% are seen once. The biggest ten clones account for 1.5% to 2% of the sample.

The CDR3, cysteine through phenylalanine, is 12 amino acids long. Only the CDR3 DNA stays, 36 bases, in frame from base 1. Here the sequenced sample was whole blood, taken in connection with sensitization to the hapten diphenylcyclopropenone (DPC). The TCR originated in a woman aged 50 to 60 with alopecia areata. Some clones in this sample may be carry-over from other donors' samples. Recombination connected TRBV3-2 to TRBJ2-1; TRBD1, the D gene given by the table, was not confirmed from the DNA. TRBV3-2 is shown as a pseudogene. This receptor carries the CDR3 CASSQRHGQGAF. The DNA reads TGTGCCAGCAGCCAACGCCACGGACAGGGAGCTTTC.